The 31 T cell receptor beta chains below all came from one sample that was sequenced in a study of T cells after yellow fever vaccination. TCRdb used MiXCR to reprocess the 5' RACE reads, holding one entry per CDR3 protein. There are a few hundred thousand distinct CDR3 sequences in the sample; approximately 4% occur only once, and just under 25% lies in the top ten. Sequencing was performed on PBMCs, taken 5 days after the yellow fever booster vaccination. The receptor set was obtained from a man aged 18 to 29 who received the YFV17D yellow fever vaccine.

This clonotype was seen a few times. The chain uses TRBV12-3 or TRBV12-4 and TRBJ2-7; D is possibly TRBD1 (5 bases). The CDR3 has 14 amino acids. V was shortened by 6 bases and J by 3 bases, with 15 bases between the two germline ends. This CDR3 is CASSYPNRIYEQYF. Written as DNA, the CDR3 is TGTGCCAGCAGCTATCCGAACAGGATCTACGAGCAGTACTTC.

This clonotype was counted a few times. The chain recombines TRBV12-3 or TRBV12-4 with TRBJ1-5; D remains ambiguous. CDR3 size: 13 residues. Trimming took off 6 bases at V and 4 bases at J, with 10 bases between the two ends. CDR3 in amino acids: CASRRGNNQPQHF. The DNA of the CDR3 is TGTGCCAGCAGGAGAGGGAATAATCAGCCCCAGCATTTT.

This clonotype has only a few counts. The chain carries TRBV4-2 and TRBJ2-3, with TRBD2 identical over 13 bases. CDR3 size: 19 residues. Germline V gene data show CDR1 as LGHNA and CDR2 as YNFKEQ. The ends lost 0 bases at V and 5 bases at J; junction bases unmatched: 11. The CDR3 region is CASSQEGSLAGGPEDTQYF. The CDR3 nucleotides are TGTGCCAGCAGCCAAGAGGGCTCACTAGCGGGGGGGCCCGAAGATACGCAGTATTTT.

This clonotype has just a few counts. The rearrangement links TRBV5-1 to TRBJ2-1, with D possibly TRBD2 on 5 matching bases. The CDR3 is made up of 16 amino acids. Germline values: CDR1 SGHRS, CDR2 YFSETQ. The V and J ends lost 0 bases and 2 bases respectively, with 12 bases between them. The CDR3 is CASSLAGLLAYNEQFF. For the CDR3, the DNA is TGCGCCAGCAGCTTGGCCGGACTCTTGGCCTACAATGAGCAGTTCTTC.

The chain carries TRBV29-1 and TRBJ1-1, with 9 bases lining up with TRBD1. Per the germline V gene, CDR1 is SQVTM and CDR2 is ANQGSEA. V was clipped by 6 bases and J by 4 bases; unmatched bases: 3. The CDR3 length is 12 residues. CDR3 DNA: TGCAGCGTCGGACAGGGGAGCACTGAAGCTTTCTTT. The encoded protein is CSVGQGSTEAFF.

The chain combines TRBV4-2 with TRBJ2-3; unclear D gene. In germline, CDR1 is LGHNA, CDR2 YNFKEQ. The CDR3 has 16 amino acids. Between the trimmed V and J ends, which lost 0 bases and 3 bases, there was a span of 13 bases. The CDR3 DNA reads as TGTGCCAGCAGCCAAGATCCCCTCCTATTAACAGATACGCAGTATTTT. Translated, it gives CASSQDPLLLTDTQYF.

This clonotype has a handful of counts. The chain has TRBV20-1 and TRBJ1-2; D is uncertain. The CDR3 is 13 residues long. V dropped 3 bases and J dropped 0 bases, with 8 bases sitting between them. Germline CDR1 DFQATT, CDR2 SNEGSKA (reference sequence). CDR3 protein: CSARAGSNYGYTF. CDR3 nucleotide sequence: TGCAGTGCTAGGGCAGGTTCTAACTATGGCTACACCTTC.

Many counts were recorded for this clonotype. The chain has TRBV6-2 or TRBV6-3 and TRBJ2-3; TRBD1 is a possible D gene (5 bases). The CDR3 consists of 15 residues. Per the germline V gene, CDR1 is MNHEY and CDR2 is SVGEGT. With 5 bases removed from V and 2 bases from J, the gap between germline ends came to 14 bases. CDR3 sequence: CASSPSAGFTDTQYF. The CDR3 DNA reads TGTGCCAGCAGTCCCAGCGCAGGGTTCACAGATACGCAGTATTTT.

This rearrangement joins TRBV24-1 to TRBJ2-1; D not resolved. With 4 bases removed from V and 0 bases from J, the gap between germline ends came to 15 bases. Germline V gene lookup returns CDR1 KGHDR and CDR2 SFDVKD. This CDR3 is built from 17 residues. The CDR3 loop reads CATSDSHATGSYNEQFF. The CDR3 region has the DNA TGTGCCACCAGTGACTCACACGCGACGGGCTCCTACAATGAGCAGTTCTTC.

This clonotype came up many times. The V and J genes are TRBV21-1 and TRBJ2-3; the table assigns TRBD2, which was not confirmed against the DNA. TRBV21-1 is a pseudogene. This CDR3 has 14 amino acids. CDR3 nucleotide sequence: TGTGCCAGAGGGACTAGTTATGACACAGATACGCAGTATTTT. This codes for CARGTSYDTDTQYF.

This clonotype has ten or more counts. The genes are TRBV7-9 and TRBJ2-3, with D perhaps matching TRBD1 (7 bases). V gave up 8 bases and J gave up 0 bases, with 12 bases separating them. This CDR3 is built from 14 residues. Germline V lookup: CDR1 SEHNR, CDR2 FQNEAQ (reference sequence). Written as DNA, the CDR3 is TGTGCCAGCGGCGGGACAGCCAGCACAGATACGCAGTATTTT. Translating gives CASGGTASTDTQYF.

There are a few counts of this clonotype. This chain uses TRBV6-5 with TRBJ2-4, with TRBD2 matching over 8 bases. The CDR3 runs to 16 residues. V was pared by 6 bases and J by 9 bases, with 16 bases of the junction left unmatched. CDR1 and CDR2 (germline): MNHEY, SVGAGI. CDR3 in DNA: TGTGCCAGCAGAAAAGACGTAAGCGTGGCGGGAGGCATTCAGTACTTC. Translated: CASRKDVSVAGGIQYF.

This clonotype was recorded many times. The gene calls are TRBV28 and TRBJ2-7; 8 bases fit TRBD2. The germline V gene has CDR1 MDHEN and CDR2 SYDVKM. This CDR3 comprises 16 residues. V shed 8 bases, J shed 0 bases, and the junction held 12 bases outside the gene matches. This CDR3 reads CASAAVAGRDSYEQYF. CDR3 nucleotide sequence: TGTGCCAGCGCGGCGGTAGCGGGGCGCGACTCCTACGAGCAGTACTTC.

This clonotype was observed a few times. The rearrangement joins TRBV19 to TRBJ1-5; no firm D call. The CDR3 sequence is 14 residues long. Trimming removed 5 bases from V and 2 bases from J, with 10 bases in between. Germline-derived CDR1 and CDR2 are LNHDA and SQIVND (reference sequence). The DNA for the CDR3 is TGTGCCAGTAGTGGGCGACACGGCAATCAGCCCCAGCATTTT. Translating it yields CASSGRHGNQPQHF.

The J gene is TRBJ2-7, the V gene TRBV28; maybe TRBD2 (5 bases). This CDR3 has 15 amino acids. Trimming cost V 5 bases and J 2 bases, with 16 bases left between them. Germline V gene lookup returns CDR1 MDHEN and CDR2 SYDVKM. The CDR3 here is CASSQRPDGTYEQYV. CDR3 bases: TGTGCCAGCAGTCAGAGGCCGGACGGGACCTACGAGCAGTACGTC.

V usage is TRBV7-2 and J usage is TRBJ2-5; D uncertain. The CDR3 length is 14 residues. Germline values: CDR1 SGHTA, CDR2 FQGNSA. Between the trimmed V and J ends, which lost 5 bases and 6 bases, there was a span of 16 bases. CDR3 DNA: TGTGCCAGCAGCGGGAATGTAGTTACTAAGACCCAGTACTTC. Translation gives CASSGNVVTKTQYF.

The sample holds a few counts of this clonotype. The V gene is TRBV6-5, the J gene TRBJ2-1; 8 nucleotides line up with TRBD2. CDR1 MNHEY and CDR2 SVGAGI come from the germline V gene. This CDR3 comprises 15 residues. Trimming took 2 bases from V and 7 from J; bases not matched to a gene: 7. CDR3 DNA: TGTGCCAGCAGTTACGAACTAGCGGCTTCTAATGAGCAGTTCTTC. Amino acid sequence: CASSYELAASNEQFF.

The rearrangement uses TRBV20-1 and TRBJ2-5, with TRBD1 matching over 7 bases. The V gene's germline CDR1 is DFQATT and CDR2 SNEGSKA (reference sequence). J lost 1 base, V lost 5 bases, and 7 bases had no gene match. The CDR3 runs to 14 residues. The CDR3 DNA is TGCAGTGCTCCCCGGGACAGCAGCCAAGAGACCCAGTACTTC. Translating gives CSAPRDSSQETQYF.

Ten or more counts support this clonotype. The V call is TRBV5-1, the J call TRBJ1-1, with unresolved D. Germline loops: CDR1 SGHRS, CDR2 YFSETQ. The CDR3 loop spans 13 amino acids. V was shortened by 4 bases and J by 1 base, with 8 bases between the two germline ends. CDR3 amino acids: CASSQDKNTEAFF. DNA for the CDR3: TGCGCCAGCAGCCAAGACAAGAACACTGAAGCTTTCTTT.

The chain is built from TRBV6-2 or TRBV6-3 and TRBJ2-7; D gene ambiguous. In germline, CDR1 is MNHEY, CDR2 SVGEGT. The V gene lost 0 bases and the J gene lost 1 base, with 10 bases spanning the gap. This CDR3 region has 15 residues. CDR3 in amino acids: CASSYSSPRSYEQYF. The CDR3 bases are TGTGCCAGCAGTTACTCAAGCCCCCGATCCTACGAGCAGTACTTC.

In this sample, this clonotype turned up a few times. J is TRBJ2-7 and V is TRBV5-1; the D gene could be TRBD1 or TRBD2 (5 bases each). The V gene's germline CDR1 is SGHRS and CDR2 YFSETQ. With 5 bases removed from V and 5 bases from J, the gap between germline ends came to 20 bases. The CDR3 consists of 15 residues. The CDR3 nucleotides read TGCGCCAGCAGTCAAATCCCCGGGACCACCGACGAGCAGTACTTC. Amino acids: CASSQIPGTTDEQYF.

J is TRBJ1-5 and V is TRBV5-1; D remains ambiguous. Germline V gene sequence: CDR1 SGHRS, CDR2 YFSETQ. This CDR3 has 15 residues. V dropped 4 bases and J dropped 0 bases, with 11 bases sitting between them. The chain's CDR3 is CASSDGPYSNQPQHF. As DNA, the CDR3 is TGCGCCAGCAGCGACGGACCCTATAGCAATCAGCCCCAGCATTTT.

This clonotype was seen at least ten times. The rearrangement links TRBV10-3 to TRBJ2-1, with D possibly matching TRBD1 (6 bases). Trimming cost V 7 bases and J 4 bases, with 11 bases left between them. The CDR3 is 13 residues long. CDR1 is ENHRY, CDR2 SYGVKD, per germline. Here the CDR3 reads CAITSDSYNEQFF. The CDR3 DNA sequence: TGTGCCATCACCTCGGACAGTTACAATGAGCAGTTCTTC.

The sample holds many counts of this clonotype. This rearrangement joins TRBV5-1 to TRBJ1-5, with 11 bases identical to TRBD1. The CDR3 runs to 17 residues. With V trimmed by 0 bases and J by 2 bases, 4 bases remained unmatched. From germline, CDR1 is SGHRS and CDR2 YFSETQ. The CDR3 DNA sequence: TGCGCCAGCAGCTTGGGATCGGGACAGGGGGGCAATCAGCCCCAGCATTTT. This translates into CASSLGSGQGGNQPQHF.

CDR3 region: CASSQEPIGPAWEETQYF. CDR3 nucleotide sequence: TGTGCCAGCAGCCAGGAACCCATTGGGCCAGCATGGGAGGAGACCCAGTACTTC. The chain has TRBV4-2 and TRBJ2-5, with a possible D match to TRBD2 (5 bases). Per germline, CDR1 LGHNA and CDR2 YNFKEQ. With 3 bases removed from V and 5 bases from J, the gap between germline ends came to 25 bases. This CDR3 has 18 residues.

This clonotype was recorded at least ten times. V usage is TRBV4-2 and J usage is TRBJ2-7, with 9 bases matching TRBD2. Germline assignment: CDR1 LGHNA and CDR2 YNFKEQ. CDR3 length equals 17 residues. Trimming took 0 bases from V and 0 from J; bases not matched to a gene: 6. DNA of the CDR3: TGTGCCAGCAGCCAAGAAGGTCTAGCGGGGCCCTCCTACGAGCAGTACTTC. This gives the protein CASSQEGLAGPSYEQYF.

In this sample, this clonotype turned up a few times. V gene TRBV7-2 combines with J gene TRBJ1-5; no definite D call. This CDR3 contains 13 residues. The germline V gene encodes CDR1 SGHTA and CDR2 FQGNSA. Deletions cut 0 bases from V and 5 bases from J, with 5 bases between. The chain's CDR3 is CASSLAPHQPQHF. CDR3 sequence (DNA): TGTGCCAGCAGCTTAGCTCCGCATCAGCCCCAGCATTTT.

This clonotype came up a few times. The J gene is TRBJ2-1, the V gene TRBV19, with D tentatively TRBD1 or TRBD2 (5 bases each). Trimming pared 3 bases from V and 3 bases from J, leaving 12 bases between. CDR3 length: 15 residues. Germline V CDR1 and CDR2: LNHDA, SQIVND (reference sequence). CDR3 nucleotide sequence: TGTGCCAGTAGTATGAGGGGCCTCTTCTACAATGAGCAGTTCTTC. Translating it yields CASSMRGLFYNEQFF.

This clonotype was counted many times. This chain's CDR3 is CASSFQGRGGYTF. CDR3 DNA sequence: TGTGCCAGCAGCTTTCAGGGTCGGGGTGGCTACACCTTC. The rearrangement joins TRBV7-2 to TRBJ1-2, with D possibly being TRBD1 (5 bases). The CDR3 has 13 amino acids. Trimming took 3 bases from V and 7 from J, leaving 12 bases between them. Germline V gene sequence: CDR1 SGHTA, CDR2 FQGNSA.

This clonotype was recorded once. The gene calls are TRBV6-2 or TRBV6-3 and TRBJ1-2; D is possibly TRBD1 (5 bases). This CDR3 contains 13 residues. The germline V and J ends were trimmed by 0 bases and 8 bases, with 10 bases remaining between them. Germline values: CDR1 MNHEY, CDR2 SVGEGT. CDR3 in DNA: TGTGCCAGCAGTTACTCAGGGGCGTCCGGCTACACCTTC. Amino acids: CASSYSGASGYTF.

This clonotype has ten or more counts. The chain combines TRBV11-2 with TRBJ1-2; perhaps TRBD1 as D (5 bases). Trimming stripped 4 bases from V and 6 bases from J, with 9 bases between. CDR1 and CDR2 (germline): SGHAT, FQNNGV. The CDR3 spans 12 residues. CDR3 loop: CASSSGRNGYTF. DNA for the CDR3: TGTGCCAGCAGCTCGGGACGGAATGGCTACACCTTC.